This T cell receptor beta chain was identified in a study of T-cell reconstitution after alpha-beta-depleted transplantation in children. Researchers prepared the TCRbeta library using unique molecular identifiers, the study reports. TCRdb reprocessed the PCR reads with MiXCR, giving one entry per CDR3 protein. The table lists hundreds of thousands of distinct CDR3 sequences, 16% of them singletons. V lost 5 bases, J lost 0 bases, and 4 bases stayed unmatched. This CDR3 region has 17 residues. Germline CDR1 KGHDR, CDR2 SFDVKD. This clonotype was picked up a small number of times. The specimen comprised PBMCs from the stem cell graft donor, sampled from the stem cell graft. This sequence joins TRBV24-1 and TRBJ1-5, with TRBD1 matching 12 bases. The sequence came from a human donor who donated a stem cell graft to a child with acute myeloid leukemia. CDR3 nucleotide sequence: TGTGCCACCAGTGGGGGACAGGGGGCCTATAGCAATCAGCCCCAGCATTTT. The encoded protein is CATSGGQGAYSNQPQHF.